The source of this TCR beta chain is a study of T cell repertoires in cytomegalovirus infection. As for the study in general: Indications came from public TCR beta signatures; they pointed to CMV infection and to a matching HLA type.

The V and J ends lost 1 base and 5 bases respectively, with 16 bases between them. Germline V gene sequence: CDR1 SEHNR, CDR2 FQNEAQ (reference sequence). The length of the CDR3 is 16 residues. Each CDR3 protein gets one entry after TCRdb re-called the reads with MiXCR. Here the sample spans approximately 700,000 distinct CDR3 sequences, under 40% being singletons. Note on this clonotype: Its matching antigen is unknown.

Study outcomes and limitations: The ex vivo response was dominated by HLA-C-restricted CMV-specific TCR beta clonotypes. Carriers of CMV and the relevant HLA type were discriminated by public TCR beta frequency.

Source material: PBMCs. This TCR derives from a human donor in good health (CMV status not recorded). Some clones in this sample may be carry-over from other donors' samples. The genes are TRBV7-9 and TRBJ2-3; D possibly matches TRBD1 or TRBD2 (6 bases each). In nucleotides, the CDR3 is TGTGCCAGCAGCTTAGATGGTCGGGGGCGTAGAGATACGCAGTATTTT. This translates into CASSLDGRGRRDTQYF.